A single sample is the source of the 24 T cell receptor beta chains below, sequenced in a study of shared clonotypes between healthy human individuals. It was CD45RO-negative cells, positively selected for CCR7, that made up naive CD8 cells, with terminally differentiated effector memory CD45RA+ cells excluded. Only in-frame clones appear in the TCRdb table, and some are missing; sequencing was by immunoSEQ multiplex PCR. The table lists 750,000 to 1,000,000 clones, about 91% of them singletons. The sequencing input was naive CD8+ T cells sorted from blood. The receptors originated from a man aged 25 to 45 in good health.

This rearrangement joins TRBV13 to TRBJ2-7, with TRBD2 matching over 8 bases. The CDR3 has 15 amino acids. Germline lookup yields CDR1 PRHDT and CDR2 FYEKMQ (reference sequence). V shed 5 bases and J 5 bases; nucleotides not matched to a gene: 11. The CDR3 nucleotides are TGTGCCAGCAGCCAAACAGCGGGAGCATCCCACGAGCAGTACTTC. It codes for CASSQTAGASHEQYF.

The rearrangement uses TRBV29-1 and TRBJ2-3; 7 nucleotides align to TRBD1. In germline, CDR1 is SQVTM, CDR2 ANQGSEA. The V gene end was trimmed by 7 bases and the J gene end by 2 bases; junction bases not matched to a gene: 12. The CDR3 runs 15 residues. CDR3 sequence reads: CSGLTGFYPTDTQYF. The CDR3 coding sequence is TGCAGCGGCCTGACAGGGTTCTATCCCACAGATACGCAGTATTTT.

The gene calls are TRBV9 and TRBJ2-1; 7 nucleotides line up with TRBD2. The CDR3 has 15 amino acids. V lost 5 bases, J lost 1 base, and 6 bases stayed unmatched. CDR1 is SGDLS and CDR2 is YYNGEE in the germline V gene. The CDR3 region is CASSDLAGSYNEQFF. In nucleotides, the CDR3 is TGTGCCAGCAGTGATTTAGCGGGTTCCTACAATGAGCAGTTCTTC.

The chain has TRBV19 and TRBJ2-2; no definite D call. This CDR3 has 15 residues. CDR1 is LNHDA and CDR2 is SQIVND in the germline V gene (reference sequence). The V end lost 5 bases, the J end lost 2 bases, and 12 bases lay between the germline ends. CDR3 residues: CASSEPTANTGELFF. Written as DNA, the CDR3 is TGTGCCAGTAGTGAACCTACGGCAAACACCGGGGAGCTGTTTTTT.

The CDR3 nucleotides are TGCAGCGTTGAAGATAGAGGGAGAGGGCCGGACGAGCAGTACTTC. Its translation: CSVEDRGRGPDEQYF. J is TRBJ2-7 and V is TRBV29-1; D might be TRBD2 (5 bases). The length of the CDR3 is 15 residues. V was pared by 0 bases and J by 5 bases, with 17 bases between. CDR1 and CDR2 from the germline V gene are SQVTM and ANQGSEA.

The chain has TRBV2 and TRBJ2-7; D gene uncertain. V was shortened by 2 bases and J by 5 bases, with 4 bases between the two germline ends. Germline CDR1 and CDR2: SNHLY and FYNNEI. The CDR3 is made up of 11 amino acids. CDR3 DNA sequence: TGTGCCAGCAGTGAAATCCACGAGCAGTACTTC. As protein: CASSEIHEQYF.

CDR3 in amino acids: CASSLLGARGLEQYF. The CDR3 DNA follows: TGTGCCAGCAGTTTACTCGGGGCGAGGGGCCTGGAGCAGTACTTC. The V gene is TRBV27, the J gene TRBJ2-5; D is perhaps TRBD1 or TRBD2 (5 bases each). Germline loops: CDR1 MNHEY, CDR2 SMNVEV (reference sequence). V was shortened by 2 bases and J by 11 bases, with 21 bases between the two germline ends. This CDR3 has 15 residues.

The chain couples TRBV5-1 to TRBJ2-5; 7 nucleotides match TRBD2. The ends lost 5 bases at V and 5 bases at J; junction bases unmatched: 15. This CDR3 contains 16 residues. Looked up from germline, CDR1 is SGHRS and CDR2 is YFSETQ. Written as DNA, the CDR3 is TGCGCCAGCAGTCCCCTCGGCGGGAGAGTGGGGGAGACCCAGTACTTC. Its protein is CASSPLGGRVGETQYF. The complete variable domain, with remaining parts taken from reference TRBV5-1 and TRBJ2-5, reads KAGVTQTPRYLIKTRGQQVTLSCSPISGHRSVSWYQQTPGQGLQFLFEYFSETQRNKGNFPGRFSGRQFSNSRSEMNVSTLELGDSALYLCASSPLGGRVGETQYFGPGTRLLVL.

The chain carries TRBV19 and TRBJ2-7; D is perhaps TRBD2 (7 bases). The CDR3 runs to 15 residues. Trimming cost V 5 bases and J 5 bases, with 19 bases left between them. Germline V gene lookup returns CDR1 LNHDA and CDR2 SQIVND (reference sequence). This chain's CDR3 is CASSEMAGAWDEQYF. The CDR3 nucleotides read TGTGCCAGTAGTGAGATGGCGGGGGCATGGGACGAGCAGTACTTC.

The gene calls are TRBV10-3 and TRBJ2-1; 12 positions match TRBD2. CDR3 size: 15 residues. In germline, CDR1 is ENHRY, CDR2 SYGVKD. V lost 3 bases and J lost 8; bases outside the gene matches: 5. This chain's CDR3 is CAISETLAGGHEQFF. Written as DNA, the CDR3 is TGTGCCATCAGTGAAACACTAGCGGGAGGTCATGAGCAGTTCTTC.

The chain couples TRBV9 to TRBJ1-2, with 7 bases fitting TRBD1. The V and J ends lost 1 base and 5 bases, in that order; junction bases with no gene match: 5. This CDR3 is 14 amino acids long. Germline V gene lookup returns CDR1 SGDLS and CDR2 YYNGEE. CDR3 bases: TGTGCCAGCAGCGTAATCGGGACAGAGTATGGCTACACCTTC. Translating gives CASSVIGTEYGYTF.

This chain's CDR3 is CASRPTGEGTEAFF. CDR3 sequence (DNA): TGCGCCAGCAGACCGACAGGGGAGGGGACTGAAGCTTTCTTT. The chain combines TRBV5-1 with TRBJ1-1; 8 bases fit TRBD1. The CDR3 sequence is 14 residues long. V shed 5 bases, J shed 5 bases, and the junction held 8 bases outside the gene matches. Germline CDR1 SGHRS, CDR2 YFSETQ.

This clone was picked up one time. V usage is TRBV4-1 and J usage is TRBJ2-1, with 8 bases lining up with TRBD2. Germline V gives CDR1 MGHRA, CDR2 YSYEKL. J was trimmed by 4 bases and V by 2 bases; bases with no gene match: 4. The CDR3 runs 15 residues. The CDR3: CASSQKASGYNEQFF. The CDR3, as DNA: TGCGCCAGCAGCCAAAAGGCTAGCGGGTACAATGAGCAGTTCTTC.

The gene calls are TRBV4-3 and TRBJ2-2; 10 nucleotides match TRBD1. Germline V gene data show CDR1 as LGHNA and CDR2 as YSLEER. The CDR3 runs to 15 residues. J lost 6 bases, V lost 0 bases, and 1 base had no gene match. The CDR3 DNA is TGCGCCAGCAGCCAAGACGGACAGGGGGCCGGGGAGCTGTTTTTT. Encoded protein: CASSQDGQGAGELFF.

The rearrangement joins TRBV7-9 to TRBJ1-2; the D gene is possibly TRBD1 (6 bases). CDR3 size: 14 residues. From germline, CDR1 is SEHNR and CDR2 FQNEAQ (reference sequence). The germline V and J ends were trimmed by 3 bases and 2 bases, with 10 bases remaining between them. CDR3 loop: CASSFDRRNYGYTF. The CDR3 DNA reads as TGTGCCAGCAGCTTCGACAGGAGGAACTATGGCTACACCTTC. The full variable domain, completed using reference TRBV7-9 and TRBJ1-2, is DTGVSQNPRHKITKRGQNVTFRCDPISEHNRLYWYRQTLGQGPEFLTYFQNEAQLEKSRLLSDRFSAERPKGSFSTLEIQRTEQGDSAMYLCASSFDRRNYGYTFGSGTRLTVV.

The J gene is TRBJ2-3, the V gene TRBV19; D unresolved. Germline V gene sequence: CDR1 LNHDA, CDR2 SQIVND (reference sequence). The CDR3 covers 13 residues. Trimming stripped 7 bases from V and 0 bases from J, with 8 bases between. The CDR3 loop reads CASNTMSTDTQYF. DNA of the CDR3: TGTGCCAGTAATACTATGAGCACAGATACGCAGTATTTT.

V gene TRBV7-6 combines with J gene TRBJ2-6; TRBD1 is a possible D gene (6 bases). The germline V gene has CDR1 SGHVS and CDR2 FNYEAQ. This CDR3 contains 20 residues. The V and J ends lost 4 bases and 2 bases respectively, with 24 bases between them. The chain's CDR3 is CASSSRVFRQELPGANVLTF. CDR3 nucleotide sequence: TGTGCCAGCAGCTCCAGGGTTTTTCGACAGGAGCTACCTGGGGCCAACGTCCTGACTTTC.

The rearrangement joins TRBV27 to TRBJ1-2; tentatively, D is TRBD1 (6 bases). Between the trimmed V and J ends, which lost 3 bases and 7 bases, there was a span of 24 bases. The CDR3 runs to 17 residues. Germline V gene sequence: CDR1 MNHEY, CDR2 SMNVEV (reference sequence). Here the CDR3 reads CASSFTGDISFIRGYTF. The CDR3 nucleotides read TGTGCCAGCAGTTTCACCGGGGACATTTCATTCATACGTGGCTACACCTTC.

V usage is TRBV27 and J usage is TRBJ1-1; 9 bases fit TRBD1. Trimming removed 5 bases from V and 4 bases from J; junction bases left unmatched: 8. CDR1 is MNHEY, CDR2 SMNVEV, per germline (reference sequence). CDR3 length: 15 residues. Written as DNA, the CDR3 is TGTGCCAGCAGTCCCCACAGGGGGCAAAGCACTGAAGCTTTCTTT. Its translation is CASSPHRGQSTEAFF.

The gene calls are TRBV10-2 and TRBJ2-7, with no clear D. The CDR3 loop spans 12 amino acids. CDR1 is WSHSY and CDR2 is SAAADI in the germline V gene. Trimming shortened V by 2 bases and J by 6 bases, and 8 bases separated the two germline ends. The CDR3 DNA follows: TGCGCCAGCAGTGAGAATAACGCCGAGCAGTACTTC. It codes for CASSENNAEQYF.

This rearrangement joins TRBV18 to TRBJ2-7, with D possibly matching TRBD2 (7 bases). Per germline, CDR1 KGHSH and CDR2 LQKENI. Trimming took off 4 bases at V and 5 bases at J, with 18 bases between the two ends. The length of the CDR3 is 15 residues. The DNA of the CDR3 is TGTGCCAGCTCACTACGGCTCCCGGGGGGCGACGAGCAGTACTTC. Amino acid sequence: CASSLRLPGGDEQYF.

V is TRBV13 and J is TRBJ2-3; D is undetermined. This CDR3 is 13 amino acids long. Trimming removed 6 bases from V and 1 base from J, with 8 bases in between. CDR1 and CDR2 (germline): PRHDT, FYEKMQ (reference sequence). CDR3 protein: CASSSDGTDTQYF. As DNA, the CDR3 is TGTGCCAGCAGTTCGGACGGCACAGATACGCAGTATTTT.

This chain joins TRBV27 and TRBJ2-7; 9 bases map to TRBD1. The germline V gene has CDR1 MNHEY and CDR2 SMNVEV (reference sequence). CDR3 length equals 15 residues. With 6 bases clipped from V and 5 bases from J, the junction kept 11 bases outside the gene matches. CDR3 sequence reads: CASSSSTGGRNEQYF. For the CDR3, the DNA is TGTGCCAGCAGCTCCTCCACAGGGGGCCGCAACGAGCAGTACTTC.

The CDR3 loop is CSVEEVANYGYTF. The CDR3 coding sequence is TGCAGCGTTGAAGAAGTGGCTAACTATGGCTACACCTTC. The rearrangement joins TRBV29-1 to TRBJ1-2; no clear D. The CDR3 has 13 residues. Germline CDR1 and CDR2: SQVTM and ANQGSEA. V lost 0 bases to trimming and J lost 0 bases, with 5 bases between them.